This TCR beta chain was captured by sequencing in a study of T cells in Graves' hyperthyroidism and ophthalmopathy. This clonotype appeared a few times. The target antigen is unknown. Amplified TCR beta CDR3 regions came from RNA transcripts. The HTBI primer set served for first-round RT-PCR of the TCR CDR3. TCRdb processed the multiplex PCR reads anew with MiXCR; each CDR3 protein has one entry. In the table there are around 690,000 distinct CDR3 sequences, about 18% of which are singletons. Overall study results and limits: A 13 V-J model separated ophthalmopathy from stable hyperthyroidism.

Germline CDR1 is GTSNPN and CDR2 is SVGIG (reference sequence). Trimming removed 1 base from V and 7 bases from J; junction bases left unmatched: 13. This CDR3 is 17 amino acids long. The rearrangement joins TRBV30 to TRBJ2-1, with 10 bases lining up with TRBD2. This sequence originates from a man in his forties or fifties with Graves' hyperthyroidism. Sequenced material: blood. This CDR3 is CAWSEPTGTSVWNEQFF. The CDR3 region has the DNA TGTGCCTGGAGTGAGCCGACCGGGACTAGCGTCTGGAATGAGCAGTTCTTC. The full variable domain, rest sourced from reference TRBV30 and TRBJ2-1, is SQTIHQWPATLVQPVGSPLSLECTVEGTSNPNLYWYRQAAGRGLQLLFYSVGIGQISSEVPQNLSASRPQDRQFILSSKKLLLSDSGFYLCAWSEPTGTSVWNEQFFGPGTRLTVL.